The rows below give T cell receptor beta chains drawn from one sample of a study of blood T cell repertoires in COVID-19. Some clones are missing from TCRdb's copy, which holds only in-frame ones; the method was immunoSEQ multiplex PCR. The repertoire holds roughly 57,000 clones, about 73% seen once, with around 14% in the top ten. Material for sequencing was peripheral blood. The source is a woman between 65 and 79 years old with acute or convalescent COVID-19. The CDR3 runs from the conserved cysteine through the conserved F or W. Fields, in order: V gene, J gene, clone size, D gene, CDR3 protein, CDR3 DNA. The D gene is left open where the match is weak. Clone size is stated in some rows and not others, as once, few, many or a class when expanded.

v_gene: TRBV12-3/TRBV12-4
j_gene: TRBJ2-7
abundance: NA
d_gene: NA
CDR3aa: CASSLGRGYEQYF
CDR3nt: TGTGCCAGCAGTTTAGGCAGGGGCTACGAGCAGTACTTC

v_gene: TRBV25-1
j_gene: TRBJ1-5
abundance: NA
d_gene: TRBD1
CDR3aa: CASSRQGGENQPQHF
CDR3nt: TGTGCCAGCAGCCGACAGGGGGGAGAGAATCAGCCCCAGCATTTT

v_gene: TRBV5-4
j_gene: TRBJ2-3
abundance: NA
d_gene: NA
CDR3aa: CASSFGRSTDTQYF
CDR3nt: TGTGCCAGCAGCTTTGGCAGATCAACAGATACGCAGTATTTT

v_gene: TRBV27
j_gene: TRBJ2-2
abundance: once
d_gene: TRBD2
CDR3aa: CASRINAGGGTGELFF
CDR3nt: TGTGCCAGCAGAATAAACGCGGGGGGCGGCACCGGGGAGCTGTTTTTT

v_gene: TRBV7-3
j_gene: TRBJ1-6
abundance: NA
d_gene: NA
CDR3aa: CASSLTGSYNSPLHF
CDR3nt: TGTGCCAGCAGCTTAACTGGCAGCTATAATTCACCCCTCCACTTT

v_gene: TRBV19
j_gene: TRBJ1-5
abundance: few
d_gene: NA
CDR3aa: CASSIMLGTHQPQHF
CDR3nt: TGTGCCAGTAGTATAATGTTGGGGACTCATCAGCCCCAGCATTTT

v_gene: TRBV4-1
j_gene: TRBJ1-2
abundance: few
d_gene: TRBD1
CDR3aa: CASSQGGYRGQNYGYTF
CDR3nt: TGCGCCAGCAGCCAAGGGGGATACAGGGGGCAGAACTATGGCTACACCTTC

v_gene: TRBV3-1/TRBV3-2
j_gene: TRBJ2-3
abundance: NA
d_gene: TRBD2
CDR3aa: CASSPTSGGLDTQYF
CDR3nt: TGTGCCAGCAGCCCCACTAGCGGGGGATTGGATACGCAGTATTTT

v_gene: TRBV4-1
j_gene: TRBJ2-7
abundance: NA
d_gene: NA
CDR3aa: CASSLFGSFSDEQYF
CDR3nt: TGCGCCAGCAGCCTTTTCGGGTCCTTCTCGGACGAGCAGTACTTC

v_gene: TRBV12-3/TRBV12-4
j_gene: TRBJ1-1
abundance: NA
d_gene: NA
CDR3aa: CASSLTADTEAFF
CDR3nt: TGTGCCAGCAGCTTGACAGCTGACACTGAAGCTTTCTTT

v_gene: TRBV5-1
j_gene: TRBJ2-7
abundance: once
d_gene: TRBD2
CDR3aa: CASSSGTSGGSGYEQYF
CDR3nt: TGCGCCAGCAGCTCCGGGACTAGCGGGGGATCTGGCTACGAGCAGTACTTC

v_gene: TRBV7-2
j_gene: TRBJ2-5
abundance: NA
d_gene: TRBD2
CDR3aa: CASSLELSGGKETQYF
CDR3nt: TGTGCCAGCAGCCTTGAGCTAAGCGGGGGTAAAGAGACCCAGTACTTC

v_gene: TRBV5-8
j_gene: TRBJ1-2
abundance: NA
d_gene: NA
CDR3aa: CASTFKGFAGALGYTF
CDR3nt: TGTGCCAGCACCTTTAAGGGGTTCGCGGGGGCGCTTGGCTACACCTTC

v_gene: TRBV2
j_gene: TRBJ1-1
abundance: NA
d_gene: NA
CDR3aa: CASSPTGVAFF
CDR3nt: TGTGCCAGCAGTCCTACGGGGGTTGCTTTCTTT

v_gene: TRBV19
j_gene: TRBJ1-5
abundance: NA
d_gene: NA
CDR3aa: CATRGLQVDQPQHF
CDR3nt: TGTGCCACCCGGGGGTTACAGGTAGATCAGCCCCAGCATTTT

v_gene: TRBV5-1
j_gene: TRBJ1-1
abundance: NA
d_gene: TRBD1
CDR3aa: CASSSGTANTEAFF
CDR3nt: TGCGCCAGCAGCTCCGGGACAGCGAACACTGAAGCTTTCTTT

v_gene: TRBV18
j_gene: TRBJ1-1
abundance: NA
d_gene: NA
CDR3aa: CASSPVGPMNTEAFF
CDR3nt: TGTGCCAGCTCACCAGTCGGTCCGATGAACACTGAAGCTTTCTTT

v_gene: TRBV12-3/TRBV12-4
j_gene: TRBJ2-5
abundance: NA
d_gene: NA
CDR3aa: CASSYPGETQYF
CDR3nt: TGTGCCAGCAGTTACCCGGGGGAGACCCAGTACTTC

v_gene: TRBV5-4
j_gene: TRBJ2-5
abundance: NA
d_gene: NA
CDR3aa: CASSSRGRETQYF
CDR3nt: TGTGCCAGCAGTTCCAGGGGTCGCGAGACCCAGTACTTC

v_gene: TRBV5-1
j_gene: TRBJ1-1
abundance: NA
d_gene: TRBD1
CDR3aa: CASSLFTGTANTEAFF
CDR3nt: TGCGCCAGCAGTCTTTTTACCGGGACAGCGAACACTGAAGCTTTCTTT

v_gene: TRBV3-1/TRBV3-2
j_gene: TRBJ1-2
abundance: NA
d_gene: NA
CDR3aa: CASSLTALYTF
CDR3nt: TGTGCCAGCAGCTTGACAGCGCTCTACACCTTC

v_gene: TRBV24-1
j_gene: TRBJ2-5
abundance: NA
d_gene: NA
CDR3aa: CATSPSPGQSVETQYF
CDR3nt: TGTGCCACCAGTCCGTCTCCGGGACAATCGGTGGAGACCCAGTACTTC

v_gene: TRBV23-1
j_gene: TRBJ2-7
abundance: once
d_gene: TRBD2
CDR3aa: CAGSGDPLEQYF
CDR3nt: TGCGCCGGAAGCGGGGACCCCTTAGAGCAGTACTTC

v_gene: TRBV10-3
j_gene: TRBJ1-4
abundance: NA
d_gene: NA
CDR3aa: CAISEPGQNEKLFF
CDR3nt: TGTGCCATCAGTGAGCCAGGGCAGAATGAAAAACTGTTTTTT

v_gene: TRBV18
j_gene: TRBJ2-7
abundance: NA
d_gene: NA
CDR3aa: CASSPGPGEQYF
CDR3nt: TGTGCCAGCTCACCCGGTCCTGGCGAGCAGTACTTC

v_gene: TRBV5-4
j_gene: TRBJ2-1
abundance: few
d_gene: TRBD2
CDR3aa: CASSLQTLAGDVGWYNEQFF
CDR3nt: TGTGCCAGCAGCCTACAGACACTAGCGGGGGACGTAGGTTGGTACAATGAGCAGTTCTTC

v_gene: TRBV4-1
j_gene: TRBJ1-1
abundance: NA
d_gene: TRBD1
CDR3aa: CASSRILQGGSTEAFF
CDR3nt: TGCGCCAGCAGCCGCATATTACAGGGGGGATCCACTGAAGCTTTCTTT

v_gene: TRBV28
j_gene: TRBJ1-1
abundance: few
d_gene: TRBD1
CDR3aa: CASSLLTGGNTEAFF
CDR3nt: TGTGCCAGCAGTTTATTAACAGGGGGCAACACTGAAGCTTTCTTT

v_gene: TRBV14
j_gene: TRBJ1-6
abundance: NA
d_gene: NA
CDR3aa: CASSHRRGSSPLHF
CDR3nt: TGTGCCAGCAGCCACCGTAGGGGCAGTTCACCCCTCCACTTT

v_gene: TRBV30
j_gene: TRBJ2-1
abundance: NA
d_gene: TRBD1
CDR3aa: CAWRLRDRVSNEQFF
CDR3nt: TGTGCCTGGAGACTCCGGGACAGGGTCTCCAATGAGCAGTTCTTC

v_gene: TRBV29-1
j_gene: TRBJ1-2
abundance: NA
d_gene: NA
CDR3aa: CSVDTGKRGYTF
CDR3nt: TGCAGCGTCGACACAGGGAAAAGGGGCTACACCTTC

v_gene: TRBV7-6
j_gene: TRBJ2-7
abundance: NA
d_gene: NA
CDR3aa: CASSPTGGPGSYEQYF
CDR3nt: TGTGCCAGCAGCCCTACGGGGGGCCCCGGAAGTTACGAGCAGTACTTC

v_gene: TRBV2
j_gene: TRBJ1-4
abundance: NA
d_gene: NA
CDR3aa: CASRVTGLTNEKLFF
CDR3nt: TGTGCCAGCAGGGTGACAGGCCTAACTAATGAAAAACTGTTTTTT

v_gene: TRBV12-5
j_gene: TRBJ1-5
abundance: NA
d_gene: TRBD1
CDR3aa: CASGQGKGASNQPQHF
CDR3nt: TGTGCTAGTGGCCAGGGGAAGGGGGCAAGCAATCAGCCCCAGCATTTT

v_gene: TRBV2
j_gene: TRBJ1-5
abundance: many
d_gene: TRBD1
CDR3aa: CASSGSQGAGQPQHF
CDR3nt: TGTGCCAGCAGTGGGAGTCAGGGGGCAGGTCAGCCCCAGCATTTT

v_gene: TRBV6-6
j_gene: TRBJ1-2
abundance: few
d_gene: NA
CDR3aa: CASSYNVGGYTF
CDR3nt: TGTGCCAGCAGTTATAACGTCGGGGGCTACACCTTC

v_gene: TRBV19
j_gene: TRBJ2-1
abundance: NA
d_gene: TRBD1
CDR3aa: CASSMGTGGREQFF
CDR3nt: TGTGCCAGTAGTATGGGGACAGGGGGTAGGGAGCAGTTCTTC

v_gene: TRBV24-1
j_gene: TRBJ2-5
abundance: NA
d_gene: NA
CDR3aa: CATSDLEGGRETQYF
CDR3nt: TGTGCCACCAGTGATTTGGAGGGTGGGCGAGAGACCCAGTACTTC

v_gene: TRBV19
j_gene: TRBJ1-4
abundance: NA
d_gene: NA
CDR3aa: CAAAKGRVEKLFF
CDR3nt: TGTGCCGCAGCGAAGGGCAGGGTCGAAAAACTGTTTTTT

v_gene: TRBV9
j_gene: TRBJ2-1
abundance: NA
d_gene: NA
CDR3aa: CASSVARGMSYNEQFF
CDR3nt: TGTGCCAGCAGCGTAGCTAGGGGAATGTCCTACAATGAGCAGTTCTTC

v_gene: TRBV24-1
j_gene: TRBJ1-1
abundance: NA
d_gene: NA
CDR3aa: CATSDRGNTEAFF
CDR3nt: TGTGCCACCAGTGATAGAGGGAACACTGAAGCTTTCTTT

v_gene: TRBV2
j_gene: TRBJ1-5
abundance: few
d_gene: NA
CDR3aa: CASSEYRQGNQPQHF
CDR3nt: TGTGCCAGCAGTGAATATAGGCAGGGCAATCAGCCCCAGCATTTT

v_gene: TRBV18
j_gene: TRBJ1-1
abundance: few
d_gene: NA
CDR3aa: CASRRGHTNTEAFF
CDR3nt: TGTGCCAGCCGGCGAGGGCATACAAACACTGAAGCTTTCTTT

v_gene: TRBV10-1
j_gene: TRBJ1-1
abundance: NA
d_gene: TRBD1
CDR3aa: CASRQGAGTEAFF
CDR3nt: TGCGCCAGCCGACAGGGGGCAGGGACTGAAGCTTTCTTT

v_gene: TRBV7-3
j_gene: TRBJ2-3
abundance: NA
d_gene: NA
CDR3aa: CASSLTIGFSTDTQYF
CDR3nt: TGTGCCAGCAGCTTAACGATCGGGTTTAGCACAGATACGCAGTATTTT

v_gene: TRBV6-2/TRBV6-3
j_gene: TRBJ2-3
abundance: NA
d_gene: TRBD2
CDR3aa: CASSTYSGYTDTQYF
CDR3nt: TGTGCCAGCAGTACCTATAGCGGGTACACAGATACGCAGTATTTT

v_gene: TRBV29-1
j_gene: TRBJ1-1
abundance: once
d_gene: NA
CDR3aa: CSVEEATGNTEAFF
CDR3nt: TGCAGCGTTGAAGAGGCGACAGGGAACACTGAAGCTTTCTTT

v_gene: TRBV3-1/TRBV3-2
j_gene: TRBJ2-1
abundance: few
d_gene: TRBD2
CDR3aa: CASSRGLAGAETQFF
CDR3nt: TGTGCCAGCAGCCGGGGACTAGCGGGGGCGGAGACCCAGTTCTTC

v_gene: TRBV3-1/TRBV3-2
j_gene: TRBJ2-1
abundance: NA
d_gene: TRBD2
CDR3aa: CASSSRGTSVYEQFF
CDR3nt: TGTGCCAGCAGCTCACGTGGGACTAGCGTCTATGAGCAGTTCTTC

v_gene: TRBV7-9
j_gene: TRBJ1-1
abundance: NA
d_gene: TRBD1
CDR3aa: CASSRQGASEAFF
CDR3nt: TGTGCCAGCAGCCGCCAGGGGGCTTCTGAAGCTTTCTTT

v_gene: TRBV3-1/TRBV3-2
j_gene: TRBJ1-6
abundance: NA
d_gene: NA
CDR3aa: CASSTGGYSYNSPLHF
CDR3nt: TGTGCCAGCTCGACGGGTGGCTACTCCTATAATTCACCCCTCCACTTT

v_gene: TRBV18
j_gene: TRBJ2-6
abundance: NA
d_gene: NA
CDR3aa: CASSPFGSGANVLTF
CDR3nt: TGTGCCAGCTCACCTTTCGGCTCTGGGGCCAACGTCCTGACTTTC

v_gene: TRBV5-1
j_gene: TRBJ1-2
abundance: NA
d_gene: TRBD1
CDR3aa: CASSPGQVYYTF
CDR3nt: TGCGCCAGCAGCCCCGGACAGGTATACTACACCTTC

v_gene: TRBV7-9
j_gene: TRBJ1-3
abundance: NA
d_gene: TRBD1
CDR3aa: CATPGGTGGASGNTIYF
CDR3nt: TGTGCCACTCCCGGCGGGACAGGGGGCGCATCTGGAAACACCATATATTTT

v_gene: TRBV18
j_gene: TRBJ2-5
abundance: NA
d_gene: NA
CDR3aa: CASSQTRQVQETQYF
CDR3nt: TGTGCCAGCTCCCAAACGCGACAGGTACAAGAGACCCAGTACTTC

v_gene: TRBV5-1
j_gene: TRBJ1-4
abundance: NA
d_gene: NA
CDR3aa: CASSLSPGAGEKLFF
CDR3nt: TGCGCCAGCAGCTTGTCCCCAGGGGCGGGTGAAAAACTGTTTTTT

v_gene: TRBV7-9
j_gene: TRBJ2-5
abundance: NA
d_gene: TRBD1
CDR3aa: CASSPDQYRGETQYF
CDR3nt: TGTGCCAGCAGCCCGGATCAATACAGGGGTGAGACCCAGTACTTC

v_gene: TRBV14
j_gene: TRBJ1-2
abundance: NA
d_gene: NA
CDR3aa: CASSQGRGLLYGYTF
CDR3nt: TGTGCCAGCAGCCAAGGCAGGGGTCTACTCTATGGCTACACCTTC

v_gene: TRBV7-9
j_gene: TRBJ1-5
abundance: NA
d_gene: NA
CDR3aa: CASSLEQGQPQHF
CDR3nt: TGTGCCAGCAGCTTAGAACAGGGTCAGCCCCAGCATTTT

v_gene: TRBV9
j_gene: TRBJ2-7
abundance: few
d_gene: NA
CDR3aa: CASSVGTEVAEQYF
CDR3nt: TGTGCCAGCAGCGTAGGAACCGAGGTCGCCGAGCAGTACTTC